These 18 T cell receptor beta chains were sequenced from one sample in a study of T cell changes during pregnancy in multiple sclerosis (dated by TCRdb to the late 2010s). Libraries were made using the immunoSEQ multiplex PCR assay. This immuneACCESS table, as held by TCRdb, lists in-frame sequences with V and J called but not all clones. Of the missing ones, under half trace to an unresolved V gene in checked studies; the others have no known cause. This sample gives about 40,000 clones in total; roughly 92% of them show up just once. Together, the top ten hold approximately 0.81% of the sample. The sample here was CD4+ T cells from peripheral blood mononuclear cells, taken before pregnancy. The source of these receptors is a female donor with multiple sclerosis, enrolled in a pregnancy study.

DNA for the CDR3: TGTGCCAGCAGTCCGACTGTCACCGGGGAGCTGTTTTTT. As protein: CASSPTVTGELFF. This rearrangement joins TRBV6-4 to TRBJ2-2; D unresolved. V was trimmed by 5 bases and J by 4 bases, leaving 8 bases between them. The CDR3 covers 13 residues. Per germline, CDR1 MRHNA and CDR2 SNTAGT.

The chain has TRBV20-1 and TRBJ2-7, with D possibly matching TRBD2 (6 bases). V was clipped by 8 bases and J by 4 bases, with 12 bases between them. This CDR3 has 11 residues. CDR1 is DFQATT and CDR2 is SNEGSKA in the germline V gene (reference sequence). The CDR3 here is CSSGVLYEQYF. CDR3 DNA sequence: TGCAGTTCGGGGGTACTTTACGAGCAGTACTTC.

The V call is TRBV7-2, the J call TRBJ2-7, with 7 nucleotides matching TRBD1. Trimming at V came to 5 bases and at J to 6 bases, leaving 7 bases not matched to a gene. The CDR3 covers 13 residues. Germline values: CDR1 SGHTA, CDR2 FQGNSA. Written as DNA, the CDR3 is TGTGCCAGCAGCCAACAGACAGGGATCGAGCAGTACTTC. It encodes CASSQQTGIEQYF.

The chain has TRBV4-2 and TRBJ2-1; D unclear. Trimming shortened V by 0 bases and J by 4 bases, and 7 bases separated the two germline ends. Germline loops: CDR1 LGHNA, CDR2 YNFKEQ. The CDR3 contains 14 residues. The CDR3 DNA is TGTGCCAGCAGCCAAGATGGGCAGTACAATGAGCAGTTCTTC. Encoded protein: CASSQDGQYNEQFF.

The chain links TRBV4-2 to TRBJ2-3, with 9 bases aligning to TRBD2. Germline V lookup: CDR1 LGHNA, CDR2 YNFKEQ. The length of the CDR3 is 17 residues. V was clipped by 6 bases and J by 1 base; unmatched bases: 11. Here the CDR3 reads CASRKSLAGAGTDTQYF. The DNA for the CDR3 is TGTGCCAGCAGAAAGTCCTTAGCGGGAGCGGGCACAGATACGCAGTATTTT.

The V and J genes are TRBV5-4 and TRBJ2-2, with a tentative D call TRBD2 (6 bases). This CDR3 has 15 amino acids. V gave up 7 bases and J gave up 7 bases, with 20 bases separating them. From germline, CDR1 is SGHNT and CDR2 YYREEE (reference sequence). In DNA, the CDR3 is TGTGCCAGCGAGACTGGGGACTCCGGCGTCGGGGAGCTGTTTTTT. Protein product: CASETGDSGVGELFF.

To note about this clone: Other DNA sequences from this sample encode an identical CDR3 as well. The CDR3 DNA sequence: TGTGCCAGCAGTGAACCCTCGGGACTAGCGGGAGGGCGCTATGAGCAGTTCTTC. This translates into CASSEPSGLAGGRYEQFF. The J gene is TRBJ2-1, the V gene TRBV6-1; 16 bases line up with TRBD2. The J segment lost 8 bases and the V segment lost 2 bases, leaving 9 bases of the junction unmatched. Germline loops: CDR1 MNHNS, CDR2 SASEGT. CDR3 length: 18 amino acids.

V gene TRBV21-1 combines with J gene TRBJ2-3; the D call TRBD1 from the table was never checked on the DNA. TRBV21-1 constitutes a pseudogene. The CDR3 runs to 14 residues. The CDR3 protein is CASSKVGVGDTQYF. The CDR3 DNA reads as TGTGCCAGCAGCAAAGTAGGGGTAGGGGATACGCAGTATTTT.

The chain is built from TRBV7-2 and TRBJ1-2, with D perhaps TRBD1 (6 bases). The germline V gene has CDR1 SGHTA and CDR2 FQGNSA. The V end was cut by 5 bases, the J end by 12 bases, with 22 bases between. The length of the CDR3 is 14 residues. As DNA, the CDR3 is TGTGCCAGCAGCCCTAGTGGGACATGGGTGGCAGACACCTTC. Its translation: CASSPSGTWVADTF. Using reference TRBV7-2 and TRBJ1-2 for the parts outside the CDR3, the full variable domain is GAGVSQSPSNKVTEKGKDVELRCDPISGHTALYWYRQSLGQGLEFLIYFQGNSAPDKSGLPSDRFSAERTGGSVSTLTIQRTQQEDSAVYLCASSPSGTWVADTFGSGTRLTVV.

The genes are TRBV11-2 and TRBJ2-7, with D possibly being TRBD2 (7 bases). Trimming left V 7 bases short and J 6 bases short, with 25 bases between. The CDR3 spans 16 residues. The germline V gene has CDR1 SGHAT and CDR2 FQNNGV. This CDR3 is CASKGGGLSPTFEQYF. In DNA form, the CDR3 reads TGTGCCAGCAAGGGAGGGGGGCTTTCCCCGACCTTCGAGCAGTACTTC.

This clone is a singleton in its sample. CDR3: CASSPISKQETQYF. CDR3 nucleotide sequence: TGTGCCAGCTCACCTATCTCTAAACAAGAGACCCAGTACTTC. The chain carries TRBV18 and TRBJ2-5; D is unresolved. This CDR3 is 14 amino acids long. Trimming stripped 3 bases from V and 2 bases from J, with 10 bases between. CDR1 and CDR2 (germline): KGHSH, LQKENI.

Concerning this clone: At one end, the junction sequence differs from germline, possibly due to a read error. The chain couples TRBV7-7 to TRBJ2-5; the D gene is possibly TRBD2 (6 bases). Germline V gene data show CDR1 as SSHAT and CDR2 as FNYEAQ (reference sequence). The CDR3 runs to 13 residues. The CDR3 loop is CASSRDFKETQYF. Written as DNA, the CDR3 is TGTGCTAGCAGCAGGGACTTTAAAGAGACCCAGTACTTC. The whole variable domain, filled in from reference TRBV7-7 and TRBJ2-5, reads GAGVSQSPRYKVTKRGQDVTLRCDPISSHATLYWYQQALGQGPEFLTYFNYEAQPDKSGLPSDRFSAERPEGSISTLTIQRTEQRDSAMYRCASSRDFKETQYFGPGTRLLVL.

The rearrangement joins TRBV5-6 to TRBJ2-2, with 13 bases identical to TRBD2. The germline V gene encodes CDR1 SGHDT and CDR2 YYEEEE. The CDR3 sequence is 15 residues long. The junction had 7 bases not matched to a gene; V was cut back by 5 bases and J by 9 bases. The CDR3 DNA reads TGTGCCAGCAGACTAGCGGGAGGGCCGGGACGGGAGCTGTTTTTT. Encoded protein: CASRLAGGPGRELFF.

The chain carries TRBV6-5 and TRBJ2-7, with 9 bases matching TRBD2. Germline-derived CDR1 and CDR2 are MNHEY and SVGAGI. There are 14 residues in the CDR3. Germline trimming cut 6 bases from V and 4 bases from J; bases unmatched to any gene: 7. CDR3 amino acids: CASRLAGKGYEQYF. CDR3 nucleotide sequence: TGTGCCAGCAGGCTAGCGGGGAAGGGGTACGAGCAGTACTTC.

The chain has TRBV20-1 and TRBJ1-2, with a possible D match to TRBD1 (6 bases). Germline lookup yields CDR1 DFQATT and CDR2 SNEGSKA (reference sequence). The V and J ends lost 6 bases and 7 bases respectively, with 12 bases between them. CDR3 size: 11 residues. CDR3 residues: CSAPGEAGYTF. In nucleotides, the CDR3 is TGCAGTGCCCCAGGGGAAGCTGGCTACACCTTC.

The chain recombines TRBV6-7 with TRBJ1-2; TRBD1 aligns across 8 bases. TRBV6-7 is treated as an ORF (open reading frame) with a function not yet certain. Unmatched junction bases numbered 10, after V lost 6 bases and J lost 4 bases. This CDR3 is 15 amino acids long. CDR3 amino acids: CASSPRTGLCYGYTF. The CDR3 DNA sequence: TGTGCCAGCAGCCCCCGGACAGGGTTATGCTATGGCTACACCTTC.

The chain has TRBV6-5 and TRBJ2-7, with a possible D match to TRBD2 (5 bases). The V and J ends lost 6 bases and 2 bases respectively, with 11 bases between them. The CDR3 sequence is 13 residues long. Germline V CDR1 and CDR2: MNHEY, SVGAGI. CDR3 sequence: CASSPSGTYEQYF. Here the CDR3 DNA reads TGTGCCAGCAGCCCCTCGGGGACCTACGAGCAGTACTTC.

The rearrangement joins TRBV6-6 to TRBJ1-4; possible D gene TRBD1, 5 bases. The CDR3 sequence is 16 residues long. CDR1 is MNHNY and CDR2 is SVGAGI in the germline V gene (reference sequence). Trimming removed 6 bases from V and 0 bases from J, with 14 bases in between. The CDR3 sequence: CASRPFQGATNEKLFF. The CDR3 DNA follows: TGTGCCAGCAGGCCTTTTCAAGGGGCAACTAATGAAAAACTGTTTTTT.